These 2 T cell receptor beta chains came from one sample sequenced in a study of response to subunit inactivated influenza vaccine. TCRdb ran MiXCR on the RT-PCR reads and lists one entry per CDR3 protein. The table shows around 320,000 distinct CDR3 sequences, with about 20% occurring only once. The material was PBMCs from blood, obtained 21 months after vaccination. These receptors were collected from a man in his fifties or sixties who received an inactivated influenza vaccine.

CDR3 amino acids: CASSLRGGLQETQYF. The CDR3 DNA follows: TGTGCCAGCAGCTTACGTGGCGGTTTACAAGAGACCCAGTACTTC. This sequence joins TRBV7-2 and TRBJ2-5; D gene unclear. Trimming left V 2 bases short and J 2 bases short, with 12 bases between. The CDR3 runs to 15 residues. Germline CDR1 and CDR2: SGHTA and FQGNSA.

This clonotype showed up many times. The rearrangement links TRBV27 to TRBJ1-5; 11 nucleotides line up with TRBD1. CDR1 MNHEY and CDR2 SMNVEV come from the germline V gene (reference sequence). The CDR3 runs 15 residues. After removal of 4 bases from V and 4 bases from J, the junction contained 3 bases not matched to a gene. The CDR3 coding sequence is TGTGCCAGCAGTTCAGGGACAGGGGGTAATCAGCCCCAGCATTTT. As protein: CASSSGTGGNQPQHF.